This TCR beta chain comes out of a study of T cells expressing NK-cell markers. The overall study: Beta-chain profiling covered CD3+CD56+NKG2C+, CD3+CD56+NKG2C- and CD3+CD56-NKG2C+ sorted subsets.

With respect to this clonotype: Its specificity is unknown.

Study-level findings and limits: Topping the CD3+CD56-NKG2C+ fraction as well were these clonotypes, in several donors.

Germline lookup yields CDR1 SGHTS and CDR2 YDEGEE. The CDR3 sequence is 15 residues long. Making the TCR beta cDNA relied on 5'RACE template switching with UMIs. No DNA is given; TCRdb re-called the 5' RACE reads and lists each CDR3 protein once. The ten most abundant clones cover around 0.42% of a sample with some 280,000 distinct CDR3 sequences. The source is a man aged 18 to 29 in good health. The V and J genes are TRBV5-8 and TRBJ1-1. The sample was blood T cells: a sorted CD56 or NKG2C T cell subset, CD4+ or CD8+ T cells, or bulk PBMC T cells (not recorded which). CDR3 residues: CASSGGSPRGTEAFF.